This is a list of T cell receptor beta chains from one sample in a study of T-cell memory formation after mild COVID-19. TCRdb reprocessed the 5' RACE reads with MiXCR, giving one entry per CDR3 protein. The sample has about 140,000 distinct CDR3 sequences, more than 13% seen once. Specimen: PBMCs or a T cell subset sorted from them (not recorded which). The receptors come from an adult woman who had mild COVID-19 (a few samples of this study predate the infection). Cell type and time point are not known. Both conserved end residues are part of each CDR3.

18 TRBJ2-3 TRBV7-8 CASSFMLVAGVPTDTQYF
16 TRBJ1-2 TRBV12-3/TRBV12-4 CASRDSGRGDYYGYTF
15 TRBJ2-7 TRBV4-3 CASSQDQGALVEQYF
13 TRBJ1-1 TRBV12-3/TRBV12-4 CASSDRGNTEAFF
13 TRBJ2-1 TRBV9 CASSSRQGGEQFF
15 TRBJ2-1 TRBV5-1 CASRPSLGSYNEQFF
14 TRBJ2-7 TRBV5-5 CASSWDRVTYEQYF
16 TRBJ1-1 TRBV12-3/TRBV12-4 CASTPTGTRGFTEAFF
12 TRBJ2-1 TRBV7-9 CASSDRLNEQFF
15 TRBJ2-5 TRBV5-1 CASSLTSGAWQTQYF
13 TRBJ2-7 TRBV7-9 CASSLDGFYEQYF
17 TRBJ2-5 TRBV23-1 CASINGPGLVDQETQYF
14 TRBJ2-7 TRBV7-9 CASSFTGQYYEQYF
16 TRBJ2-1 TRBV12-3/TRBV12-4 CASSPSGLTSYNEQFF
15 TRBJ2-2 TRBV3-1 CASSPRSWGMTELFF
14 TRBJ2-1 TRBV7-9 CASSPPRVNNEQFF
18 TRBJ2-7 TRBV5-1 CASSLSSGASGPSYEQYF
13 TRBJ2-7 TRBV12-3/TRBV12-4 CASSLRRVYEQYF